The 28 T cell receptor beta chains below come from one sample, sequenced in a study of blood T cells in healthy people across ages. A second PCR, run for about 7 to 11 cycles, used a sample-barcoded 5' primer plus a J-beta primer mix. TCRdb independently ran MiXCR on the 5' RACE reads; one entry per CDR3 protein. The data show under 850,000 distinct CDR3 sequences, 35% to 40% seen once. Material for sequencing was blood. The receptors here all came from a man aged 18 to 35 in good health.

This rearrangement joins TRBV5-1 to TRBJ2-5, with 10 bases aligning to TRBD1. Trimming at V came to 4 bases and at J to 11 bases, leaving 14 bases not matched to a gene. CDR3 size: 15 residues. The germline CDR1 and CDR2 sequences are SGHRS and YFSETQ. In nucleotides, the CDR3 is TGCGCCAGCAGCAGCGGGACAGGGGACGGGACTGAGCAGTACTTC. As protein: CASSSGTGDGTEQYF.

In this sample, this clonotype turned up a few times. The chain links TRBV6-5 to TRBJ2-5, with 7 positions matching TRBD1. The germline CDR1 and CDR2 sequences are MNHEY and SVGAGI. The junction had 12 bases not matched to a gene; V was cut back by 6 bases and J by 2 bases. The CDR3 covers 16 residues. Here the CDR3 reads CASRIKTGEEQETQYF. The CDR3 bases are TGTGCCAGCAGGATCAAAACAGGGGAAGAACAAGAGACCCAGTACTTC.

Here the CDR3 reads CASSPPGTGAYTF. The CDR3 DNA sequence: TGTGCCAGTAGTCCTCCCGGGACAGGGGCCTACACCTTC. The chain is built from TRBV19 and TRBJ1-2; 10 nucleotides align to TRBD1. V shed 5 bases and J 10 bases; nucleotides not matched to a gene: 7. There are 13 residues in the CDR3. From germline, CDR1 is LNHDA and CDR2 SQIVND (reference sequence).

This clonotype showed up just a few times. CDR3 sequence: CASSWSGTFSYEQYF. CDR3 in DNA: TGTGCCAGCAGCTGGAGCGGCACATTTTCCTACGAGCAGTACTTC. J is TRBJ2-7 and V is TRBV7-2, with a tentative D call TRBD2 (5 bases). The ends were cut back, 4 bases at V and 1 base at J, with 14 bases in the middle. Germline CDR1 is SGHTA and CDR2 is FQGNSA. The CDR3 totals 15 residues.

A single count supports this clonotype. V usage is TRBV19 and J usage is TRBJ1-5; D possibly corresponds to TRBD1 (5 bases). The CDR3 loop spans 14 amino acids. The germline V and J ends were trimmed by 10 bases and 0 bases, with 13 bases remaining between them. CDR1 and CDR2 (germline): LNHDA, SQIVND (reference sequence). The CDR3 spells CATRLGDSNQPQHF. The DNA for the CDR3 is TGTGCCACTCGCTTAGGGGATAGCAATCAGCCCCAGCATTTT.

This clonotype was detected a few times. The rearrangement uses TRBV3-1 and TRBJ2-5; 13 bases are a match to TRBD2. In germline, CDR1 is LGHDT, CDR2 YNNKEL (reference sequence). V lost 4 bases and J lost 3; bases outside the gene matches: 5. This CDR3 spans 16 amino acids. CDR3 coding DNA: TGTGCCAGCAGCCTTGGGACTAGCGGGGAAAAAGAGACCCAGTACTTC. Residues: CASSLGTSGEKETQYF.

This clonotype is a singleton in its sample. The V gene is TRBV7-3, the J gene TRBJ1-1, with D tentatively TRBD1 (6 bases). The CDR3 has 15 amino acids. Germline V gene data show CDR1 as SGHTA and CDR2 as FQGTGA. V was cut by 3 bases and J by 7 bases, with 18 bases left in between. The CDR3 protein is CASSFGPEGVGEAFF. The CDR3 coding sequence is TGTGCCAGCAGCTTCGGACCTGAGGGGGTTGGTGAAGCTTTCTTT.

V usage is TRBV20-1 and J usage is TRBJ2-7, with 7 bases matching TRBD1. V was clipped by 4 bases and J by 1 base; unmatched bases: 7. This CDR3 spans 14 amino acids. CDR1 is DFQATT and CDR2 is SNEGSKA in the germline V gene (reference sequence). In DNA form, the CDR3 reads TGCAGTGCTATGCCTCAGGACAGGTCCTACGAGCAGTACTTC. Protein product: CSAMPQDRSYEQYF.

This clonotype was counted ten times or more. The CDR3 loop is CAITGEGSSYEQYF. CDR3 nucleotides: TGTGCCATCACAGGAGAGGGGAGCTCCTACGAGCAGTACTTC. The genes are TRBV10-3 and TRBJ2-7; the D call may be TRBD1 or TRBD2 (5 bases each). The germline V and J ends were trimmed by 7 bases and 0 bases, with 13 bases remaining between them. Germline-derived CDR1 and CDR2 are ENHRY and SYGVKD. CDR3 size: 14 residues.

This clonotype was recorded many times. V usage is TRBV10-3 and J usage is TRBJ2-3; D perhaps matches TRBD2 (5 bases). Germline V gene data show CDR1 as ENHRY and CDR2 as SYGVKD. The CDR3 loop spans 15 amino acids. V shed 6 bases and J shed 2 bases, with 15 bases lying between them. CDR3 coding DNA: TGTGCCATCAGCGCAGAGAAGCGGAACACAGATACGCAGTATTTT. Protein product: CAISAEKRNTDTQYF.

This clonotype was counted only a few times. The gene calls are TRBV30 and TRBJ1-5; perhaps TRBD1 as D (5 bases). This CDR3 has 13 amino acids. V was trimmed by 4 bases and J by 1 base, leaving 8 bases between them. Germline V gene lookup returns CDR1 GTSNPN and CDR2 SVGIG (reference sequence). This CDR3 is CAWTGGSNQPQHF. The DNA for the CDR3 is TGTGCCTGGACTGGGGGAAGCAATCAGCCCCAGCATTTT.

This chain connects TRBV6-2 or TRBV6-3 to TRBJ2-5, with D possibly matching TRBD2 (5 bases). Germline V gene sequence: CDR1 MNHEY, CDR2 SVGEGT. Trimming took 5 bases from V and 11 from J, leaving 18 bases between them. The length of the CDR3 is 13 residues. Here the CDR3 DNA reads TGTGCCAGCAGTGACGGGGAGTACAATGAGCAGTACTTC. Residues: CASSDGEYNEQYF.

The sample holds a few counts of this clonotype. CDR3 protein: CASSFHSRTSGGTDTQYF. CDR3 nucleotides: TGTGCCAGCAGCTTCCATTCCAGGACTAGCGGGGGCACAGATACGCAGTATTTT. The chain combines TRBV7-2 with TRBJ2-3; 12 nucleotides match TRBD2. Germline CDR1 SGHTA, CDR2 FQGNSA. This CDR3 spans 18 amino acids. V lost 3 bases, J lost 1 base, and 8 bases stayed unmatched.

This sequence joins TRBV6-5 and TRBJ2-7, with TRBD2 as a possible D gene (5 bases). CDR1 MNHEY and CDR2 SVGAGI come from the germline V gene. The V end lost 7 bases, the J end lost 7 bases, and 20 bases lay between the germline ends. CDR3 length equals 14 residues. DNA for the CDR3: TGTGCCAGCACCTTAGACGCGGGCCGGGATGAGCAGTACTTC. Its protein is CASTLDAGRDEQYF.

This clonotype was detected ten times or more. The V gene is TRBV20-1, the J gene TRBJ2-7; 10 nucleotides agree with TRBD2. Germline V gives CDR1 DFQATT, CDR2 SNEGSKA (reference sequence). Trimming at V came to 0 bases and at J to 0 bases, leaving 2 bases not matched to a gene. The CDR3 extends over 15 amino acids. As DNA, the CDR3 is TGCAGTGCTAGAGACCCTAGCGGGAGCTCCTACGAGCAGTACTTC. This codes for CSARDPSGSSYEQYF.

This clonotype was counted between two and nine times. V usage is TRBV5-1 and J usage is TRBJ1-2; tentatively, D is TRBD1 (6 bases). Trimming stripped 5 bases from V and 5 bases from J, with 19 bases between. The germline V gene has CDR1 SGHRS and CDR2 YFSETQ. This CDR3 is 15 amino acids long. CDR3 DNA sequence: TGCGCCAGCAGGCCCCGAGTGGACAGAGGGTATGGCTACACCTTC. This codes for CASRPRVDRGYGYTF.

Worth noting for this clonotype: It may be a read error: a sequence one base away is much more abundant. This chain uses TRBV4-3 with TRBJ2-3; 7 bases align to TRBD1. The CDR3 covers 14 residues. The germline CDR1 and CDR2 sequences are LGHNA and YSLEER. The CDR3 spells CASSPGQNTDTRYF. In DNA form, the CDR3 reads TGCGCCAGCAGCCCGGGACAGAACACAGATACGCGGTATTTT.

CDR3: CSVRHTGYTF. CDR3 bases: TGCAGCGTTCGCCATACTGGCTACACCTTC. The chain recombines TRBV29-1 with TRBJ1-2; D ambiguous. The germline V and J ends were trimmed by 5 bases and 7 bases, with 8 bases remaining between them. This CDR3 is built from 10 residues. Germline V gives CDR1 SQVTM, CDR2 ANQGSEA.

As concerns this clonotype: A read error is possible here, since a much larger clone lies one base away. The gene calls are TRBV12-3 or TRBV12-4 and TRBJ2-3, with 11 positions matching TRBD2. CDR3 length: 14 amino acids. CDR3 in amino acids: CASSFSGGGDAQYF. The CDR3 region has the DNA TGTGCCAGCAGCTTTAGCGGGGGGGGAGATGCGCAGTATTTT.

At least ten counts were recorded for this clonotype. CDR3 coding DNA: TGTGCCAGCAGTTCATCCGGTTTCCCTCGAGAGACCCAGTACTTC. Encoded protein: CASSSSGFPRETQYF. The chain employs TRBV27 and TRBJ2-5, with D unresolved. Trimming cost V 4 bases and J 4 bases, with 16 bases left between them. Germline CDR1 MNHEY, CDR2 SMNVEV (reference sequence). The CDR3 totals 15 residues.

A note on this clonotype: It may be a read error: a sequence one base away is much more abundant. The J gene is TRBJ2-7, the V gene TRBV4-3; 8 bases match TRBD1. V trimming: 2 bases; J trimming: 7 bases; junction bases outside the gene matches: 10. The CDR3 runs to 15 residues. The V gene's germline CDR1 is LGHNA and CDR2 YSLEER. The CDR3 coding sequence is TGCGCCAGCAGCCAAACAGGGGGGAAGGGTCGGGAGCAGTACTTC. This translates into CASSQTGGKGREQYF.

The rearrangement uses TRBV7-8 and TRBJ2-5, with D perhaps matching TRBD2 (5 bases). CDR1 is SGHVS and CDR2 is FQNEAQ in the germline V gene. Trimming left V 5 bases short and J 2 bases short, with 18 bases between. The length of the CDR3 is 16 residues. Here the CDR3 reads CASSPGWTGGQETQYF. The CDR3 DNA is TGTGCCAGCAGCCCCGGGTGGACTGGCGGACAAGAGACCCAGTACTTC.

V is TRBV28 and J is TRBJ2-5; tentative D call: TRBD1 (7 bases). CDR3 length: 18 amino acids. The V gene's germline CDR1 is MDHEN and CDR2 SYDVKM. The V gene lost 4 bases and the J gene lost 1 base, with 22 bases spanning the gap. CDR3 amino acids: CASSWGTARGGSQETQYF. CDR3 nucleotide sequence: TGTGCCAGCAGTTGGGGGACTGCAAGAGGGGGCTCCCAAGAGACCCAGTACTTC.

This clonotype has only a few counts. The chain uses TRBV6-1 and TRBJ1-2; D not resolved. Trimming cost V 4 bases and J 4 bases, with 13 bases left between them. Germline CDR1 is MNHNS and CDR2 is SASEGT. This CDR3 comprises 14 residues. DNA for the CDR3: TGTGCCAGCAGTGGCGAGATCAAAGGCTATGGCTACACCTTC. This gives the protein CASSGEIKGYGYTF.

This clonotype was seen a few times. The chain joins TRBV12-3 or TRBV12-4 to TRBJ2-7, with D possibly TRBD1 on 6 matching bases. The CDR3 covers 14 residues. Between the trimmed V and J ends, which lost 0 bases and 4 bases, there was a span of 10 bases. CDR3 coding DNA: TGTGCCAGCAGTTTAGCGGGGGCGCGTTACGAGCAGTACTTC. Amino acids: CASSLAGARYEQYF.

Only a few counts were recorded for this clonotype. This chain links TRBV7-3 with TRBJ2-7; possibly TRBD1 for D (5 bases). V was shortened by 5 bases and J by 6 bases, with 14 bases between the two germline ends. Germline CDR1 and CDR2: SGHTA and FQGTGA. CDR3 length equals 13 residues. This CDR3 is CASSPAGNGEQYF. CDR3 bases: TGTGCCAGCAGCCCTGCAGGGAATGGCGAGCAGTACTTC.

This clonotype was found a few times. The CDR3 here is CASSSTPQTEAFF. The CDR3 coding sequence is TGTGCCAGCTCATCGACACCCCAGACCGAAGCTTTCTTT. The rearrangement links TRBV18 to TRBJ1-1; D remains ambiguous. This CDR3 is 13 amino acids long. Germline-derived CDR1 and CDR2 are KGHSH and LQKENI. Trimming cost V 5 bases and J 8 bases, with 15 bases left between them.

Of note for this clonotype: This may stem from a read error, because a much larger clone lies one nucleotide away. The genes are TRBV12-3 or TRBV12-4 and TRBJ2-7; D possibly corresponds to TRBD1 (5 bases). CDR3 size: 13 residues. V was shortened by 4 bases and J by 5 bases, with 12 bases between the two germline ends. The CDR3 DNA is TGTGCCAGCAGTTCCTTAACAGGCGACGAGCAGTACTTC. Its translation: CASSSLTGDEQYF.